This T cell receptor (beta chain) was captured in a study of cytomegalovirus exposure and HLA in healthy donors. Study-wide background: As released early, the data held 65 million to 90 million unique TCRs from HLA-typed donors.

The CDR3 has 16 amino acids. Trimming cost V 4 bases and J 6 bases, with 22 bases left between them. In germline, CDR1 is SGDLS, CDR2 YYNGEE. Primers included in the PCR were 60 Vbeta and 13 Jbeta primers. Sequencing used immunoSEQ multiplex PCR; TCRdb keeps in-frame clones, though not all of them. The sample records 150,000 to 200,000 clones, 78% being singletons. Regarding the study as a whole: Sequencing depth roughly uniform across donors was assumed in presence/absence analyses. TRBV6-2, TRBV6-3 and some other V segments were excluded as indistinguishable.

Everyone who donated was a healthy bone marrow donor. With regard to this clone: Its target is not known.

The receptor's source is a woman in her twenties or thirties in good health and CMV-seropositive. The chain employs TRBV9 and TRBJ1-1, with a possible D match to TRBD1 (6 bases). The source material was PBMCs. This chain's CDR3 is CASSPRGTLFTSEAFF. The CDR3 DNA sequence: TGTGCCAGCAGCCCAAGGGGGACACTCTTTACTTCTGAAGCTTTCTTT. Using reference TRBV9 and TRBJ1-1 for the parts outside the CDR3, the full variable domain is DSGVTQTPKHLITATGQRVTLRCSPRSGDLSVYWYQQSLDQGLQFLIQYYNGEERAKGNILERFSAQQFPDLHSELNLSSLELGDSALYFCASSPRGTLFTSEAFFGQGTRLTVV.